This T cell receptor (beta chain) appears in the sequencing data of a study of blood T cells in healthy people across ages. A sample-barcoded 5' primer and a J-beta primer mix were used in a second PCR of about 7 to 12 cycles. TCRdb re-analysed the 5' RACE reads in MiXCR, keeping a single row per CDR3 protein. The repertoire holds around 800,000 distinct CDR3 sequences, approximately 59% seen once, with around a quarter in the top ten. J lost 2 bases, V lost 3 bases, and 8 bases had no gene match. CDR3 length: 16 amino acids. The germline gives CDR1 MDHEN, CDR2 SYDVKM. This chain connects TRBV28 to TRBJ2-3, with 7 bases matching TRBD2. The clonotype comes from a man aged 25-45 years in good health. The sample taken for sequencing was blood. Here the CDR3 DNA reads TGTGCCAGCAGTTTTTTGGGGGGGAGCTACACAGATACGCAGTATTTT. Translation: CASSFLGGSYTDTQYF.